A single sample is the source of the 22 T cell receptor beta chains below, sequenced in a study of OX40 agonist ivuxolimab in advanced cancers. Data came from immunoSEQ multiplex PCR; TCRdb stores just in-frame clones and leaves some out. The data contain about 110,000 clones, under 95% of them singletons. Source: CD4+ or CD8+ T cells sorted from blood, taken in a trial of the OX40 agonist ivuxolimab. The receptors originated from an adult with an advanced solid tumor such as melanoma, head and neck, liver or kidney cancer.

The genes are TRBV5-4 and TRBJ1-1; TRBD1 might be the D (5 bases). CDR3 length equals 12 residues. Germline loops: CDR1 SGHNT, CDR2 YYREEE (reference sequence). V was shortened by 6 bases and J by 7 bases, with 13 bases between the two germline ends. Here the CDR3 DNA reads TGTGCCAGCACCCCCGGGGGGGGTGAAGCTTTCTTT. It specifies CASTPGGGEAFF.

V is TRBV28 and J is TRBJ1-2, with D tentatively TRBD1 (5 bases). CDR3 size: 18 residues. V dropped 10 bases and J dropped 4 bases, with 31 bases sitting between them. The germline V gene has CDR1 MDHEN and CDR2 SYDVKM. The CDR3 nucleotides are TGTGCCATCCCCTCCTACGGAGGGGTGGAGGGTCGCCTCTATGGCTACACCTTC. Its protein is CAIPSYGGVEGRLYGYTF.

The chain uses TRBV28 and TRBJ2-3; D may be TRBD1 (5 bases). The V and J ends lost 6 bases and 1 base respectively, with 20 bases between them. Germline V gives CDR1 MDHEN, CDR2 SYDVKM. This CDR3 has 17 residues. The CDR3, as DNA: TGTGCCAGCAGCGAATCTAGGGTCAGGGATGGCACAGATACGCAGTATTTT. Residues: CASSESRVRDGTDTQYF. The whole variable domain, remainder taken from reference TRBV28 and TRBJ2-3, is DVKVTQSSRYLVKRTGEKVFLECVQDMDHENMFWYRQDPGLGLRLIYFSYDVKMKEKGDIPEGYSVSREKKERFSLILESASTNQTSMYLCASSESRVRDGTDTQYFGPGTRLTVL.

The genes are TRBV6-6 and TRBJ2-7; TRBD2 matches 7 bases. The V gene end was trimmed by 0 bases and the J gene end by 2 bases; junction bases not matched to a gene: 7. Germline V gives CDR1 MNHNY, CDR2 SVGAGI (reference sequence). This CDR3 spans 16 amino acids. This chain's CDR3 is CASSYSTSRQTYEQYF. Here the CDR3 DNA reads TGTGCCAGCAGTTACTCGACTAGCCGCCAAACCTACGAGCAGTACTTC.

V usage is TRBV30 and J usage is TRBJ1-1; D is undetermined. Germline CDR1 is GTSNPN and CDR2 is SVGIG (reference sequence). This CDR3 has 11 residues. The V end lost 4 bases, the J end lost 4 bases, and 7 bases lay between the germline ends. The CDR3 here is CAWNSGTEAFF. The CDR3 DNA reads as TGTGCCTGGAACTCCGGCACTGAAGCTTTCTTT. The entire variable domain, with the rest obtained from reference TRBV30 and TRBJ1-1, is as follows: SQTIHQWPATLVQPVGSPLSLECTVEGTSNPNLYWYRQAAGRGLQLLFYSVGIGQISSEVPQNLSASRPQDRQFILSSKKLLLSDSGFYLCAWNSGTEAFFGQGTRLTVV.

The rearrangement uses TRBV29-1 and TRBJ2-3; unclear D gene. The V and J ends lost 6 bases and 0 bases respectively, with 10 bases between them. This CDR3 has 13 amino acids. From germline, CDR1 is SQVTM and CDR2 ANQGSEA. DNA for the CDR3: TGCAGCGTCACCTCCAGAAGCACAGATACGCAGTATTTT. Translated, it gives CSVTSRSTDTQYF.

In its sample, this clone was seen a few times. CDR3 region: CASSLGLGNTIYF. In DNA form, the CDR3 reads TGTGCCAGCAGCTTGGGACTTGGGAACACCATATATTTT. The chain combines TRBV5-6 with TRBJ1-3; D is unresolved. The length of the CDR3 is 13 residues. The germline V gene has CDR1 SGHDT and CDR2 YYEEEE. The germline V and J ends were trimmed by 0 bases and 7 bases, with 8 bases remaining between them.

The gene calls are TRBV19 and TRBJ2-7; 8 positions match TRBD2. The CDR3 loop spans 14 amino acids. Trimming removed 3 bases from V and 3 bases from J; junction bases left unmatched: 4. CDR1 and CDR2 from the germline V gene are LNHDA and SQIVND (reference sequence). The CDR3: CASSISGRVYEQYF. CDR3 nucleotides: TGTGCCAGTAGTATCAGCGGGAGAGTCTACGAGCAGTACTTC. The full variable domain, rest sourced from reference TRBV19 and TRBJ2-7, is DGGITQSPKYLFRKEGQNVTLSCEQNLNHDAMYWYRQDPGQGLRLIYYSQIVNDFQKGDIAEGYSVSREKKESFPLTVTSAQKNPTAFYLCASSISGRVYEQYFGPGTRLTVT.

The chain combines TRBV11-3 with TRBJ2-3; 14 bases fit TRBD2. The CDR3 consists of 16 residues. Germline CDR1 reads SGHNT; CDR2 reads YENEEA. J lost 1 base, V lost 5 bases, and 2 bases had no gene match. CDR3 nucleotide sequence: TGTGCCAGCAGCCCGGGACTAGCGGGAGGCACAGATACGCAGTATTTT. Translated, it gives CASSPGLAGGTDTQYF.

This CDR3 reads CAISTSGSYEQYF. CDR3 in DNA: TGTGCCATCAGTACTAGCGGGAGCTACGAGCAGTACTTC. The chain combines TRBV10-3 with TRBJ2-7; 11 nucleotides line up with TRBD2. The J segment lost 3 bases and the V segment lost 5 bases, leaving 0 bases of the junction unmatched. The CDR3 extends over 13 amino acids. CDR1 ENHRY and CDR2 SYGVKD come from the germline V gene.

The genes are TRBV19 and TRBJ2-2, with D possibly being TRBD2 (5 bases). Germline-derived CDR1 and CDR2 are LNHDA and SQIVND (reference sequence). Trimming stripped 5 bases from V and 6 bases from J, with 10 bases between. This CDR3 contains 13 residues. The CDR3 here is CASSSGVPGELFF. CDR3 nucleotide sequence: TGTGCCAGTAGTTCCGGGGTGCCCGGGGAGCTGTTTTTT.

The genes are TRBV28 and TRBJ2-7, with 13 positions matching TRBD2. The CDR3 contains 14 residues. V gave up 8 bases and J gave up 3 bases; unmatched junction bases: 4. Germline-derived CDR1 and CDR2 are MDHEN and SYDVKM. In DNA, the CDR3 is TGTGCCAGCGAGACTAGCGGGGGGAACTACGAGCAGTACTTC. Its translation: CASETSGGNYEQYF.

The chain is built from TRBV2 and TRBJ2-5; D perhaps matches TRBD2 (5 bases). The tail of the sequence fits TRBJ2-7 better, so the J call may be wrong. Germline-derived CDR1 and CDR2 are SNHLY and FYNNEI. The CDR3 loop spans 14 amino acids. The chain's CDR3 is CASSDQRTSYEQYF. The CDR3 DNA is TGTGCCAGCAGTGACCAGCGGACCTCCTACGAGCAGTACTTC.

This sequence joins TRBV5-5 and TRBJ1-1; D is uncertain. This CDR3 contains 11 residues. Looked up from germline, CDR1 is SGHKS and CDR2 is YYEKEE (reference sequence). The V gene lost 6 bases and the J gene lost 3 bases, with 6 bases spanning the gap. CDR3 DNA sequence: TGTGCCAGCACCGGCGACACTGAAGCTTTCTTT. This encodes CASTGDTEAFF.

V gene TRBV5-1 combines with J gene TRBJ1-1; no clear D gene. The CDR3 has 14 amino acids. Per germline, CDR1 SGHRS and CDR2 YFSETQ. V shed 1 base and J shed 1 base, with 8 bases lying between them. This CDR3 reads CASSLPAKNTEAFF. The CDR3, as DNA: TGCGCCAGCAGCTTGCCAGCGAAGAACACTGAAGCTTTCTTT.

V and J are TRBV27 and TRBJ1-4; D unresolved. There are 15 residues in the CDR3. The V gene lost 1 base and the J gene lost 4 bases, with 10 bases spanning the gap. Germline V gives CDR1 MNHEY, CDR2 SMNVEV (reference sequence). The CDR3 bases are TGTGCCAGCAGTTTATGGGGTCTTGATAATGAAAAACTGTTTTTT. As protein: CASSLWGLDNEKLFF.

This sequence joins TRBV27 and TRBJ1-6; no clear D. The germline V gene has CDR1 MNHEY and CDR2 SMNVEV (reference sequence). Trimming left V 2 bases short and J 0 bases short, with 2 bases between. This CDR3 is built from 14 residues. The CDR3 protein is CASSLSSYNSPLHF. The DNA for the CDR3 is TGTGCCAGCAGTTTAAGCTCCTATAATTCACCCCTCCACTTT.

V is TRBV2 and J is TRBJ2-7, with D maybe TRBD1 (6 bases). Germline V gene sequence: CDR1 SNHLY, CDR2 FYNNEI. Trimming took 7 bases from V and 1 from J, leaving 8 bases between them. This CDR3 has 12 amino acids. The CDR3 spells CASKGQSYEQYF. CDR3 sequence (DNA): TGTGCCAGCAAAGGACAGTCCTACGAGCAGTACTTC.

The CDR3 sequence: CASSYSGRGELFF. Here the CDR3 DNA reads TGTGCCAGCAGTTACAGCGGGAGAGGGGAGCTGTTTTTT. The chain joins TRBV2 to TRBJ2-2, with TRBD2 matching over 8 bases. Germline V CDR1 and CDR2: SNHLY, FYNNEI. J was trimmed by 8 bases and V by 5 bases; bases with no gene match: 4. The CDR3 extends over 13 amino acids.

The chain joins TRBV6-1 to TRBJ1-1; D is undetermined. CDR1 is MNHNS, CDR2 SASEGT, per germline. The length of the CDR3 is 10 residues. V was pared by 6 bases and J by 7 bases, with 6 bases between. The CDR3 is CASSANEAFF. The DNA for the CDR3 is TGTGCCAGCAGCGCTAATGAAGCTTTCTTT.

This clone was seen only once. J is TRBJ1-2 and V is TRBV7-8, with TRBD1 matching 8 bases. Germline loops: CDR1 SGHVS, CDR2 FQNEAQ. Losses at the gene ends were 4 bases for V and 8 bases for J; bases not matched to a gene: 12. The CDR3 is made up of 15 amino acids. CDR3 coding DNA: TGTGCCAGCAGCTCGATACCGGGACAGGCGGGAGGCTACACCTTC. Its protein product is CASSSIPGQAGGYTF.

Concerning this clone itself: A read error may account for a junction end that differs from germline. The chain has TRBV28 and TRBJ1-4; D is unresolved. Germline CDR1 reads MDHEN; CDR2 reads SYDVKM. The CDR3 loop spans 11 amino acids. CDR3 region: CASSSGSLRGF. The CDR3 DNA is TGTGCCAGCAGCTCCGGATCTCTACGGGGTTTT. The variable domain in full, completed from reference TRBV28 and TRBJ1-4, reads DVKVTQSSRYLVKRTGEKVFLECVQDMDHENMFWYRQDPGLGLRLIYFSYDVKMKEKGDIPEGYSVSREKKERFSLILESASTNQTSMYLCASSSGSLRGFGSGTQLSVL.